Presented here are 14 T cell receptor beta chains from one specimen sequenced in a study of blood T cell repertoires in COVID-19. Sequencing was performed with immunoSEQ multiplex PCR; in TCRdb, only in-frame clones are kept and a portion is missing. The repertoire holds about 40,000 clones, with around 79% as singletons. Sequencing input: peripheral blood. Receptors were obtained from a woman over 75 with acute or convalescent COVID-19.

This chain uses TRBV7-6 with TRBJ1-5; D possibly corresponds to TRBD1 (6 bases). V lost 2 bases and J lost 3, with 14 bases in between. Germline V gives CDR1 SGHVS, CDR2 FNYEAQ. This CDR3 is built from 16 residues. This CDR3 is CASSLYPRGSNQPQHF. CDR3 nucleotides: TGTGCCAGCAGCTTATACCCCAGGGGATCCAATCAGCCCCAGCATTTT. The entire variable domain, with the rest obtained from reference TRBV7-6 and TRBJ1-5, is as follows: GAGVSQSPRYKVTKRGQDVALRCDPISGHVSLYWYRQALGQGPEFLTYFNYEAQQDKSGLPNDRFSAERPEGSISTLTIQRTEQRDSAMYRCASSLYPRGSNQPQHFGDGTRLSIL.

This clone appeared a single time. V usage is TRBV19 and J usage is TRBJ2-7; TRBD1 agrees at 9 bases. Germline V gene lookup returns CDR1 LNHDA and CDR2 SQIVND (reference sequence). Trimming removed 7 bases from V and 4 bases from J; junction bases left unmatched: 11. The CDR3 is 15 amino acids. In DNA, the CDR3 is TGTGCCAGTACCGATGGAGGACAGGGGTTGTACGAGCAGTACTTC. It codes for CASTDGGQGLYEQYF.

The chain combines TRBV5-1 with TRBJ1-1; 11 nucleotides agree with TRBD1. The germline gives CDR1 SGHRS, CDR2 YFSETQ. There are 15 residues in the CDR3. V dropped 4 bases and J dropped 4; count of bases not matched to a gene: 6. CDR3 in amino acids: CASSIGQGAGTEAFF. As DNA, the CDR3 is TGCGCCAGCAGCATAGGACAGGGGGCTGGCACTGAAGCTTTCTTT.

The genes are TRBV10-2 and TRBJ1-2, with 9 bases lining up with TRBD1. The ends lost 4 bases at V and 1 base at J; junction bases unmatched: 4. The V gene's germline CDR1 is WSHSY and CDR2 SAAADI. The CDR3 loop spans 15 amino acids. DNA of the CDR3: TGCGCCAGCAGTGGGACAGGGGACCTTAACTATGGCTACACCTTC. Translating gives CASSGTGDLNYGYTF.

This sequence joins TRBV18 and TRBJ1-1; D not resolved. Germline values: CDR1 KGHSH, CDR2 LQKENI. The CDR3 totals 14 residues. Trimming pared 3 bases from V and 1 base from J, leaving 9 bases between. For the CDR3, the DNA is TGTGCCAGCTCACCCTCCAGTGGGAACACTGAAGCTTTCTTT. Translation gives CASSPSSGNTEAFF.

V and J are TRBV7-7 and TRBJ2-3; 7 bases align to TRBD1. V lost 3 bases to trimming and J lost 5 bases; unmatched junction nucleotides: 2. Germline V gene sequence: CDR1 SSHAT, CDR2 FNYEAQ (reference sequence). The CDR3 consists of 13 residues. This chain's CDR3 is CASSFTGEDTQYF. The CDR3 bases are TGTGCCAGCAGCTTTACAGGGGAAGATACGCAGTATTTT.

The V gene is TRBV18, the J gene TRBJ2-7; D possibly corresponds to TRBD1 (6 bases). This CDR3 has 16 amino acids. The V gene lost 0 bases and the J gene lost 3 bases, with 15 bases spanning the gap. Germline assignment: CDR1 KGHSH and CDR2 LQKENI. CDR3 DNA: TGTGCCAGCTCACCACCGAGGAACAGGGACCGCTACGAGCAGTACTTC. Translation gives CASSPPRNRDRYEQYF.

As DNA, the CDR3 is TGTGCCAGCAGTTACTCGAAGACAGGGTCGGAGACCCAGTACTTC. Its protein product is CASSYSKTGSETQYF. The chain employs TRBV6-2 or TRBV6-3 and TRBJ2-5, with 7 bases aligning to TRBD1. Trimming took 0 bases from V and 5 from J; bases not matched to a gene: 6. This CDR3 spans 15 amino acids. Germline assignment: CDR1 MNHEY and CDR2 SVGEGT.

This sequence joins TRBV27 and TRBJ2-3, with TRBD2 matching over 9 bases. Germline-derived CDR1 and CDR2 are MNHEY and SMNVEV (reference sequence). The CDR3 contains 16 residues. The V gene end was trimmed by 5 bases and the J gene end by 5 bases; junction bases not matched to a gene: 11. The CDR3 region has the DNA TGTGCCAGCAGTGTAGTGGCGGGAGGGCCGGGAGATACGCAGTATTTT. It translates to CASSVVAGGPGDTQYF.

The chain combines TRBV11-2 with TRBJ2-3, with 9 bases lining up with TRBD1. Per germline, CDR1 SGHAT and CDR2 FQNNGV. Trimming removed 6 bases from V and 6 bases from J; junction bases left unmatched: 10. The CDR3 runs to 15 residues. CDR3 DNA: TGTGCCAGCAGAACCAAACAGGGGGCAGGGGATACGCAGTATTTT. Its translation: CASRTKQGAGDTQYF. Full variable domain (remainder filled in from reference TRBV11-2 and TRBJ2-3): EAGVAQSPRYKIIEKRQSVAFWCNPISGHATLYWYQQILGQGPKLLIQFQNNGVVDDSQLPKDRFSAERLKGVDSTLKIQPAKLEDSAVYLCASRTKQGAGDTQYFGPGTRLTVL.

V is TRBV14 and J is TRBJ2-2; TRBD2 aligns across 10 bases. V lost 4 bases, J lost 4 bases, and 6 bases stayed unmatched. The length of the CDR3 is 16 residues. Germline CDR1 is SGHDN and CDR2 is FVKESK. CDR3 loop: CASSRQAGGSTGELFF. CDR3 DNA: TGTGCCAGCAGCCGTCAAGCGGGAGGGAGCACCGGGGAGCTGTTTTTT.

The V call is TRBV11-2, the J call TRBJ2-2; the D is unclear. Per germline, CDR1 SGHAT and CDR2 FQNNGV. V lost 6 bases to trimming and J lost 2 bases, with 4 bases between them. CDR3 size: 12 residues. The CDR3 DNA reads TGTGCCAGCAGTACAAACACCGGGGAGCTGTTTTTT. This translates into CASSTNTGELFF.

This sequence joins TRBV29-1 and TRBJ2-1; possibly TRBD2 for D (5 bases). The CDR3 has 12 residues. V was cut by 6 bases and J by 4 bases, with 10 bases left in between. CDR1 and CDR2 from the germline V gene are SQVTM and ANQGSEA. The CDR3 DNA follows: TGCAGCGTCCAGGACTCTTACAATGAGCAGTTCTTC. It specifies CSVQDSYNEQFF.

V and J are TRBV5-1 and TRBJ2-1, with 8 bases matching TRBD1. V was pared by 5 bases and J by 7 bases, with 8 bases of the junction left unmatched. The CDR3 is 14 amino acids. The germline V gene has CDR1 SGHRS and CDR2 YFSETQ. The CDR3 nucleotides are TGCGCCAGCAGACCGGACAGGGCACAAAATGAGCAGTTCTTC. Protein: CASRPDRAQNEQFF.